The 20 T cell receptor beta chains listed next were all sequenced from one sample in a study of blood T cell repertoires in COVID-19. Sequencing used immunoSEQ multiplex PCR; TCRdb keeps in-frame clones, though not all of them. The sample has fewer than 65,000 clones, 85% seen once. Specimen: peripheral blood. Receptors originate from a human donor in a cohort sampled during active COVID-19.

The rearrangement uses TRBV6-6 and TRBJ1-2; 7 positions agree with TRBD1. V gave up 4 bases and J gave up 7 bases; unmatched junction bases: 6. The length of the CDR3 is 13 residues. From germline, CDR1 is MNHNY and CDR2 SVGAGI (reference sequence). In nucleotides, the CDR3 is TGTGCCAGCAGTTCCAGACAGGGCGGTGGCTACACCTTC. Residues: CASSSRQGGGYTF.

CDR3 loop: CASSIGGFGHEKLFF. CDR3 nucleotide sequence: TGTGCCAGTAGTATAGGGGGCTTCGGACATGAAAAACTGTTTTTT. The rearrangement joins TRBV19 to TRBJ1-4; possibly TRBD1 for D (5 bases). The CDR3 is made up of 15 amino acids. Per the germline V gene, CDR1 is LNHDA and CDR2 is SQIVND (reference sequence). V was cut by 1 base and J by 6 bases, with 12 bases left in between.

The chain is built from TRBV25-1 and TRBJ2-2, with TRBD2 matching 7 bases. Germline trimming cut 2 bases from V and 5 bases from J; bases unmatched to any gene: 8. This CDR3 comprises 16 residues. The germline gives CDR1 MGHDK, CDR2 SYGVNS. The CDR3 nucleotides read TGTGCCAGCAGTGAAAGAGGGAGGGGCTTGACCGGGGAGCTGTTTTTT. The encoded protein is CASSERGRGLTGELFF.

The gene calls are TRBV5-5 and TRBJ1-2, with D perhaps TRBD1 (6 bases). Germline values: CDR1 SGHKS, CDR2 YYEKEE (reference sequence). CDR3 length: 17 amino acids. V was cut by 0 bases and J by 0 bases, with 15 bases left in between. CDR3 coding DNA: TGTGCCAGCAGCTTGGCCACGGGACAACGGTCTAACTATGGCTACACCTTC. Translating it yields CASSLATGQRSNYGYTF.

This clone was counted a single time. The chain links TRBV7-3 to TRBJ2-1, with D unresolved. Germline CDR1 SGHTA, CDR2 FQGTGA. The CDR3 runs 13 residues. Trimming pared 1 base from V and 5 bases from J, leaving 6 bases between. The DNA of the CDR3 is TGTGCCAGCAGCTTAAGCTACGACAATGAGCAGTTCTTC. Residues: CASSLSYDNEQFF.

The V and J genes are TRBV4-3 and TRBJ1-1, with TRBD1 as a possible D gene (6 bases). The CDR3 has 12 amino acids. Germline CDR1 is LGHNA and CDR2 is YSLEER. Trimming took off 4 bases at V and 7 bases at J, with 10 bases between the two ends. The DNA of the CDR3 is TGCGCCAGCAGCCGCCAGGGGAGTGAAGCTTTCTTT. The encoded protein is CASSRQGSEAFF.

This chain joins TRBV7-2 and TRBJ2-5; 7 bases match TRBD1. Germline loops: CDR1 SGHTA, CDR2 FQGNSA. The CDR3 consists of 14 residues. V dropped 5 bases and J dropped 2; count of bases not matched to a gene: 5. In DNA, the CDR3 is TGTGCCAGCAGCCGTGACAGGGAACAAGAGACCCAGTACTTC. Protein product: CASSRDREQETQYF.

This chain uses TRBV7-6 with TRBJ1-4, with 7 bases matching TRBD1. The CDR3 is 15 residues long. CDR1 is SGHVS, CDR2 FNYEAQ, per germline. The V gene end was trimmed by 1 base and the J gene end by 4 bases; junction bases not matched to a gene: 3. The CDR3 here is CASSLGTGLNEKLFF. The CDR3 DNA reads TGTGCCAGCAGCTTAGGGACAGGCCTTAATGAAAAACTGTTTTTT. The entire variable domain, with the rest obtained from reference TRBV7-6 and TRBJ1-4, is as follows: GAGVSQSPRYKVTKRGQDVALRCDPISGHVSLYWYRQALGQGPEFLTYFNYEAQQDKSGLPNDRFSAERPEGSISTLTIQRTEQRDSAMYRCASSLGTGLNEKLFFGSGTQLSVL.

CDR3 sequence reads: CASSLGSVDTQYF. In DNA, the CDR3 is TGTGCCAGCAGTTTGGGGAGTGTAGATACGCAGTATTTT. The V and J genes are TRBV12-3 or TRBV12-4 and TRBJ2-3; weak D call: TRBD2 (5 bases). The germline V and J ends were trimmed by 3 bases and 5 bases, with 9 bases remaining between them. There are 13 residues in the CDR3.

The chain has TRBV2 and TRBJ1-6, with 11 bases identical to TRBD1. The V gene's germline CDR1 is SNHLY and CDR2 FYNNEI. The CDR3 loop spans 14 amino acids. V lost 8 bases, J lost 7 bases, and 4 bases stayed unmatched. CDR3 DNA: TGTGCCAGCGGGACAGGGGGTCAAAATTCACCCCTCCACTTT. Its translation is CASGTGGQNSPLHF.

CDR3 residues: CAWSVQGSGYLREKLFF. CDR3 bases: TGTGCCTGGAGTGTACAAGGGAGCGGGTATCTGCGTGAAAAACTGTTTTTT. This sequence joins TRBV30 and TRBJ1-4; no reliable D call. The CDR3 length is 17 residues. The V end was cut by 0 bases, the J end by 7 bases, with 21 bases between. Germline-derived CDR1 and CDR2 are GTSNPN and SVGIG (reference sequence).

J is TRBJ1-6 and V is TRBV30, with a possible D match to TRBD1 (5 bases). V lost 4 bases to trimming and J lost 7 bases, with 14 bases between them. The CDR3 totals 14 residues. Germline CDR1 and CDR2: GTSNPN and SVGIG (reference sequence). The CDR3 region has the DNA TGTGCCTGGACCCCTTCCGGGGGGAATTCACCCCTCCACTTT. Translated, it gives CAWTPSGGNSPLHF. Based on the CDR3 plus reference TRBV30 and TRBJ1-6, the full variable domain is SQTIHQWPATLVQPVGSPLSLECTVEGTSNPNLYWYRQAAGRGLQLLFYSVGIGQISSEVPQNLSASRPQDRQFILSSKKLLLSDSGFYLCAWTPSGGNSPLHFGNGTRLTVT.

The V call is TRBV18, the J call TRBJ1-6; D is undetermined. Per germline, CDR1 KGHSH and CDR2 LQKENI. The CDR3 consists of 15 residues. Deletions cut 5 bases from V and 8 bases from J, with 16 bases between. The DNA of the CDR3 is TGTGCCAGCTCAAGCGGACCCTCAGGTGATTCACCCCTCCACTTT. Protein: CASSSGPSGDSPLHF.

V is TRBV3-1 (or the pseudogene TRBV3-2) and J is TRBJ1-2; perhaps TRBD1 as D (6 bases). The germline CDR1 and CDR2 sequences are LGHDT and YNNKEL (reference sequence). Trimming shortened V by 3 bases and J by 8 bases, and 19 bases separated the two germline ends. This CDR3 has 15 residues. The CDR3 DNA follows: TGTGCCAGCAGCCACGGGGAGGGGGGAATTTGGGGCTACACCTTC. This sequence encodes CASSHGEGGIWGYTF.

As DNA, the CDR3 is TGTGCCATCGAACAGGGGCAAGGGGTTGAAAAACTGTTTTTT. This gives the protein CAIEQGQGVEKLFF. The V call is TRBV6-6, the J call TRBJ1-4, with 7 bases aligning to TRBD1. V was pared by 10 bases and J by 7 bases, with 12 bases of the junction left unmatched. Germline V gene sequence: CDR1 MNHNY, CDR2 SVGAGI (reference sequence). CDR3 length equals 14 residues.

The chain links TRBV5-5 to TRBJ1-2; 7 positions match TRBD1. Trimming at V came to 0 bases and at J to 7 bases, leaving 3 bases not matched to a gene. In germline, CDR1 is SGHKS, CDR2 YYEKEE (reference sequence). The CDR3 sequence is 13 residues long. CDR3 loop: CASSLERDSGYTF. CDR3 DNA: TGTGCCAGCAGCTTGGAGAGGGACAGTGGCTACACCTTC.

The V call is TRBV4-3, the J call TRBJ1-5, with 7 bases lining up with TRBD1. With V trimmed by 1 base and J by 6 bases, 6 bases remained unmatched. The CDR3 runs 15 residues. Germline V gene sequence: CDR1 LGHNA, CDR2 YSLEER. The CDR3 DNA follows: TGCGCCAGCAGCCAAGGCACACAGGGGAGTCAGCCCCAGCATTTT. Protein: CASSQGTQGSQPQHF.

V gene TRBV6-5 combines with J gene TRBJ1-3; D remains ambiguous. Germline values: CDR1 MNHEY, CDR2 SVGAGI. The CDR3 spans 12 residues. The ends were cut back, 6 bases at V and 2 bases at J, with 5 bases in the middle. The CDR3 reads CASRGAGNTIYF. CDR3 nucleotides: TGTGCCAGCAGGGGAGCTGGAAACACCATATATTTT.

This rearrangement joins TRBV2 to TRBJ2-7; the D gene is possibly TRBD2 (6 bases). Germline lookup yields CDR1 SNHLY and CDR2 FYNNEI. With 6 bases removed from V and 4 bases from J, the gap between germline ends came to 19 bases. The CDR3 is 15 amino acids. The CDR3 loop reads CASRVEGIGFYEQYF. The CDR3 nucleotides read TGTGCCAGCAGGGTGGAGGGGATAGGTTTTTACGAGCAGTACTTC. The variable domain in full, with the rest retrieved from reference TRBV2 and TRBJ2-7, is EPEVTQTPSHQVTQMGQEVILRCVPISNHLYFYWYRQILGQKVEFLVSFYNNEISEKSEIFDDQFSVERPDGSNFTLKIRSTKLEDSAMYFCASRVEGIGFYEQYFGPGTRLTVT.

V and J are TRBV11-2 and TRBJ2-1; 8 bases are shared with TRBD2. V shed 1 base and J 8 bases; nucleotides not matched to a gene: 16. CDR1 is SGHAT and CDR2 is FQNNGV in the germline V gene. This CDR3 has 18 residues. The CDR3 sequence is CASSLGIPPGLEWDEQFF. CDR3 coding DNA: TGTGCCAGCAGCTTAGGAATTCCACCGGGACTAGAGTGGGATGAGCAGTTCTTC.